This T cell receptor (beta chain) stems from a study of T-cell memory formation after mild COVID-19. TCRdb re-called the 5' RACE reads through MiXCR, storing one row per CDR3 protein. The sample lists about 270,000 distinct CDR3 sequences, 15% to 20% seen once, with roughly 24% in the top ten. V lost 0 bases to trimming and J lost 6 bases; unmatched junction nucleotides: 7. The CDR3 is 14 residues long. Germline loops: CDR1 DFQATT, CDR2 SNEGSKA (reference sequence). Sequenced sample: PBMCs or a T cell subset sorted from them (not recorded which). The rearrangement uses TRBV20-1 and TRBJ1-2, with 7 bases aligning to TRBD1. The TCR was taken from a man aged 18 to 30 who had mild COVID-19 (a few samples of this study predate the infection). Cell type and time point are not known. CDR3 DNA sequence: TGCAGTGCTAGAGATTGGCAGGGGGTGGATGGCTACACCTTC. It yields the protein CSARDWQGVDGYTF.